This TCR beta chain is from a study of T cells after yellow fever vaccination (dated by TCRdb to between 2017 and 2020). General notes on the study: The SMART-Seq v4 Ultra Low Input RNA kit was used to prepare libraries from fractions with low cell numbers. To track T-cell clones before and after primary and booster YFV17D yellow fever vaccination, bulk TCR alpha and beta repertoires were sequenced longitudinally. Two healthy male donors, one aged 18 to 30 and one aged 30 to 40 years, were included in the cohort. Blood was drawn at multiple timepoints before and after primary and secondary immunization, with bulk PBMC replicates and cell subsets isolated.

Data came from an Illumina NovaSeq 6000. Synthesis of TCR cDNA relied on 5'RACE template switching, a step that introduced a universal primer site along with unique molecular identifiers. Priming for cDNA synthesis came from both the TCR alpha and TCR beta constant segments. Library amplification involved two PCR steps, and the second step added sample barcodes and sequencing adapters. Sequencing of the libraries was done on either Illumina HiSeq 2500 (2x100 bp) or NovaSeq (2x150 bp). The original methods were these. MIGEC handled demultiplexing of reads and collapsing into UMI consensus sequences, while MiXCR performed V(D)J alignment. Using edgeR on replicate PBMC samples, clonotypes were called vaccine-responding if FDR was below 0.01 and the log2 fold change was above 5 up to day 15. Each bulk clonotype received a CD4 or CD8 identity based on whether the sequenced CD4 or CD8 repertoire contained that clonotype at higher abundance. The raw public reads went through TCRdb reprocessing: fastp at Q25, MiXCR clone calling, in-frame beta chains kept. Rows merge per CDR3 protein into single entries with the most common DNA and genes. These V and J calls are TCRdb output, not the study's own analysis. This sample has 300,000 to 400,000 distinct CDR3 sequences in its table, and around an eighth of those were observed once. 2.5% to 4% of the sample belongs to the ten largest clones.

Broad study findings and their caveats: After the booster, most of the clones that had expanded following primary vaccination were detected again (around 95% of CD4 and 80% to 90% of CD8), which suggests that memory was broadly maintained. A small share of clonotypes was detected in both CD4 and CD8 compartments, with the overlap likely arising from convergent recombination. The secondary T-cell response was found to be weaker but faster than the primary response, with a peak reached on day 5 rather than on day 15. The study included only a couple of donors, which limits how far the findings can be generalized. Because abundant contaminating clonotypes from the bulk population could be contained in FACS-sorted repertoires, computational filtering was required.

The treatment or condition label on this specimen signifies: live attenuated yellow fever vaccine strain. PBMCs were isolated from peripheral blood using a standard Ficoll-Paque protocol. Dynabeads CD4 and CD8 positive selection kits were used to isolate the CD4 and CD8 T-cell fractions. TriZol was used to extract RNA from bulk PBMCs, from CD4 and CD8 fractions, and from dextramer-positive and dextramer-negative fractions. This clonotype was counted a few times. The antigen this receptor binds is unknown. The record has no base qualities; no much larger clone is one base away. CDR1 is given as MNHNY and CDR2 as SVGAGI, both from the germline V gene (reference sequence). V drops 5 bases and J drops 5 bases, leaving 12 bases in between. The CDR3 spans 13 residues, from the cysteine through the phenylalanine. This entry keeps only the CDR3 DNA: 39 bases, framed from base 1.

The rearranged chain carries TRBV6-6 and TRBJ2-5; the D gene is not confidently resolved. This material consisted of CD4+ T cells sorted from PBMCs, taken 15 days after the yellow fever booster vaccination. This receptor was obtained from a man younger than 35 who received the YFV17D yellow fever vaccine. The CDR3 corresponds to CASSPPVGETQYF. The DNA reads TGTGCCAGCAGTCCCCCCGTGGGGGAGACCCAGTACTTC.